This section outlines one T cell receptor beta chain sequence together with its context. The data belong to a study of shared clonotypes between healthy human individuals. Here immunoSEQ multiplex PCR was the method, and the copy in TCRdb shows in-frame clones only, minus some. The table shows over a million clones, with approximately 98% occurring only once. The CDR3 totals 12 residues. Germline V gives CDR1 GTSNPN, CDR2 SVGIG (reference sequence). Between the trimmed V and J ends, which lost 1 base and 9 bases, there was a span of 12 bases. V gene TRBV30 combines with J gene TRBJ1-2, with D hard to call. Material for sequencing was naive CD4+ T cells sorted from blood. Regarding subset: CD45RA+ positively selected. This sequence originates from a man under 40 in good health. The CDR3 protein is CAWSDRATSYTF. DNA of the CDR3: TGTGCCTGGAGTGATAGGGCCACTAGCTACACCTTC.